This T cell receptor beta chain emerged from a study of tumor-infiltrating lymphocytes in primary liver carcinoma. Across the whole study: With diameters of about 4 to 11 cm, tumors were stage T1-T3 N0M0. Findings of the study overall: The study found a significantly higher top-250-clone fraction in tumors than in blood (p = 0.039).

Each 20-30 mg portion of unsorted bulk tissue served as the source for co-extraction of RNA and DNA. Each sampled tumor had five separate regions taken from it. Relative to its sample, this clonotype is medium-sized. Its antigen is unknown. The CDR3 totals 18 residues. The ends lost 0 bases at V and 0 bases at J; junction bases unmatched: 5. The germline V gene encodes CDR1 MNHNS and CDR2 SASEGT. Total RNA amounting to 450 to 500 ng was the source from which TCR beta cDNA was made with a constant-region primer. Three nested multiplex PCR rounds, a slightly modified ARM-PCR method, built the TCR beta libraries. The two initial PCR rounds, about 9 cycles each, used TRBV1-TRBV30 forward and C-beta reverse primers. From the multiplex PCR reads, TCRdb called clonotypes with MiXCR, one entry per CDR3 protein. The sample comprises 20,000 to 25,000 distinct CDR3 sequences, over 60% of which are singletons, and under 35% rests with the top ten.

This chain uses TRBV6-1 with TRBJ2-2, with 9 bases that match TRBD2. This clonotype was obtained from a woman aged 25-40 years with primary liver carcinoma and hepatitis B virus infection. What was sequenced was liver tumor tissue from sampling region 5. Subset defined: tumor region T5, tumor centre. Here the CDR3 DNA reads TGTGCCAGCAGTGAAGCATTGGCGGGAGGGGCGAACACCGGGGAGCTGTTTTTT. It codes for CASSEALAGGANTGELFF.